A selection of T cell receptor beta chains follows, all from one sample in a study of breast tumors, draining lymph nodes, adjacent tissues. One entry per CDR3 protein, called by TCRdb with MiXCR from the multiplex PCR reads. Among about 200,000 distinct CDR3 sequences listed, around 33% were seen once. Sequencing was carried out using axillary lymph node tissue. The receptors were gathered from a female donor with breast cancer. Some clones in this sample may be carry-over from other donors' samples. Each CDR3 is given with its conserved first and last residue. A D gene is named only where the DNA matches it firmly. The size entry is marked missing in some rows and otherwise reads once, few, many or a size class.

v_call: TRBV20-1; j_call: TRBJ2-2; d_call: .; clone_size: many; cdr3_nt: TGCAGTGCTAGAGAGCGCCGGGAGCTGTTTTTT; cdr3_aa: CSARERRELFF
v_call: TRBV4-1; j_call: TRBJ1-6; d_call: .; clone_size: many; cdr3_nt: TGCGCCAGCAGCCTCCCGGACACCCTAAATTCACCCCTCCACTTT; cdr3_aa: CASSLPDTLNSPLHF
v_call: TRBV6-2/TRBV6-3; j_call: TRBJ2-1; d_call: TRBD2; clone_size: many; cdr3_nt: TGTGCCAGCAGTAATCGTCGGACTAGCGTGTACAATGAGCAGTTCTTC; cdr3_aa: CASSNRRTSVYNEQFF
v_call: TRBV30; j_call: TRBJ1-2; d_call: .; clone_size: many; cdr3_nt: TGTGCCTGGAGTTGGGGAAACTATGGCTACACCTTC; cdr3_aa: CAWSWGNYGYTF
v_call: TRBV9; j_call: TRBJ2-2; d_call: .; clone_size: many; cdr3_nt: TGTGCCAGCAGCGTAGAGCTAAACACCGGGGAGCTGTTTTTT; cdr3_aa: CASSVELNTGELFF
v_call: TRBV5-1; j_call: TRBJ2-2; d_call: .; clone_size: many; cdr3_nt: TGCGCCAGCAGCCCGCGCGGCGACTCGGGCACCGGGGAGCTGTTTTTT; cdr3_aa: CASSPRGDSGTGELFF
v_call: TRBV18; j_call: TRBJ2-1; d_call: .; clone_size: .; cdr3_nt: TGTGCCAGCTCACCTCAGACCAGCTACAGTGAGCAGTTCTTC; cdr3_aa: CASSPQTSYSEQFF
v_call: TRBV5-8; j_call: TRBJ2-1; d_call: TRBD1; clone_size: many; cdr3_nt: TGTGCCAGCAGCTTGGCCTCTCGAACAGGGGGATACAATGAGCAGTTCTTC; cdr3_aa: CASSLASRTGGYNEQFF
v_call: TRBV7-9; j_call: TRBJ2-4; d_call: .; clone_size: many; cdr3_nt: TGTGCCAGCAGCCTTCCTGAGGGAGGTCTCGTGTTC; cdr3_aa: CASSLPEGGLVF
v_call: TRBV5-4; j_call: TRBJ1-1; d_call: .; clone_size: few; cdr3_nt: TGTGCCAGCAGCGCCCCCCTAGCTGAAGCTTTCTTT; cdr3_aa: CASSAPLAEAFF
v_call: TRBV28; j_call: TRBJ2-7; d_call: TRBD2; clone_size: few; cdr3_nt: TGTGCCAGCAGTGTCTTCACCGGGAGGGCTTCCTACGAGCAGTACTTC; cdr3_aa: CASSVFTGRASYEQYF
v_call: TRBV2; j_call: TRBJ1-5; d_call: TRBD1; clone_size: .; cdr3_nt: TGTGCCACCGGGGACAGTGGCAATCAGCCCCAGCATTTT; cdr3_aa: CATGDSGNQPQHF
v_call: TRBV7-9; j_call: TRBJ1-2; d_call: TRBD1; clone_size: few; cdr3_nt: TGTGCCAGCAGCCCTCCGACAGGGGGTCGTGTTGGCTACCCCTTC; cdr3_aa: CASSPPTGGRVGYPF
v_call: TRBV7-2; j_call: TRBJ1-2; d_call: .; clone_size: many; cdr3_nt: TGTGCCAGCAGCTTAACGACAGGCCGGCAAAATGGCTACACCTTC; cdr3_aa: CASSLTTGRQNGYTF
v_call: TRBV6-5; j_call: TRBJ2-1; d_call: .; clone_size: many; cdr3_nt: TGTGCCAGCAGATTAGGACTCCACGATGAGCAGTTCTTC; cdr3_aa: CASRLGLHDEQFF
v_call: TRBV20-1; j_call: TRBJ1-6; d_call: .; clone_size: many; cdr3_nt: TGCAGTGCTGCGGGGGGGGTTGGTAATTCACCCCTCCACTTT; cdr3_aa: CSAAGGVGNSPLHF
v_call: TRBV6-5; j_call: TRBJ2-4; d_call: .; clone_size: .; cdr3_nt: TGTGCCAGCAGTCCAGGGATCATTCAGTACTTC; cdr3_aa: CASSPGIIQYF
v_call: TRBV5-4; j_call: TRBJ2-3; d_call: .; clone_size: many; cdr3_nt: TGTGCCAGCAGCTTTTGGGGCAATACGCAGTATTTT; cdr3_aa: CASSFWGNTQYF
v_call: TRBV20-1; j_call: TRBJ1-3; d_call: TRBD1; clone_size: many; cdr3_nt: TGCAGTGCGAGGGACAGTGGGTTTGGAAACACCATATATTTT; cdr3_aa: CSARDSGFGNTIYF